Reported below is one TCR beta chain. The antigen remains undetermined. CDR1 and CDR2 from the germline V gene are LNHNV and YYDKDF (reference sequence). The CDR3 is 16 amino acids. V lost 0 bases and J lost 7; bases outside the gene matches: 8. The repertoire was sequenced with immunoSEQ multiplex PCR; TCRdb's copy has only in-frame clones and lacks some. The sample shows approximately 27,000 clones, about four fifths of them seen only once. This record belongs to a study of OX40 agonist ivuxolimab in advanced cancers. Whole-study context: Each dose-escalation patient presented with hepatocellular carcinoma, melanoma, renal cell or head and neck cancer.

Study-wide results and limits: Expanded peripheral T-cell antigen specificity went undetermined. At doses 0.1 to 3.0 mg/kg, CD4+ and CD8+ clones expanded.

The source material was CD4+ or CD8+ T cells sorted from blood, sampled in a trial of the OX40 agonist ivuxolimab. This sequence joins TRBV15 and TRBJ1-5, with 8 bases aligning to TRBD1. The receptor was isolated from an adult with an advanced solid tumor such as melanoma, head and neck, liver or kidney cancer. CDR3 DNA sequence: TGTGCCACCAGCAGAGAGCCGGACAGGGTCGGACAGCCCCAGCATTTT. This gives the protein CATSREPDRVGQPQHF.